These 5 T cell receptor beta chains share one sample of origin, sequenced in a study of sequential checkpoint blockade in melanoma. Sequencing was performed with immunoSEQ multiplex PCR; in TCRdb, only in-frame clones are kept and a portion is missing. The table has approximately 34,000 clones, roughly four fifths seen once. Indicated treatment: randomized to nivolumab then ipilimumab (arm A) or the reverse (arm B). The material was CD8+ T cells sorted from blood (inferred from file names), obtained from a patient given nivolumab and ipilimumab in sequence. The origin of the receptors is a human donor with melanoma.

V is TRBV19 and J is TRBJ2-5; tentatively, D is TRBD1 (5 bases). The DNA end lines up better with TRBJ2-7; the J call may be wrong. Looked up from germline, CDR1 is LNHDA and CDR2 is SQIVND (reference sequence). The CDR3 runs to 15 residues. Here the CDR3 DNA reads TGTGCCAGTAGTATTTCGGCAGGGAATTGGTACGAGCAGTACTTC. Residues: CASSISAGNWYEQYF.

Remarks on this clone: A read error may produce the germline difference seen at one junction end. The chain links TRBV6-5 to TRBJ2-3; the match to TRBD2 covers 7 bases. Germline V gene lookup returns CDR1 MNHEY and CDR2 SVGAGI. This CDR3 spans 15 amino acids. The CDR3 is CASSHSTSRTDTQYF. The CDR3 DNA reads TGTGCCAGCAGTCACTCGACTAGCCGCACAGATACGCAGTATTTT.

On this clone itself: This sample includes further DNA sequences coding for the same CDR3. The chain uses TRBV4-1 and TRBJ2-5; 7 bases are a match to TRBD1. Germline values: CDR1 MGHRA, CDR2 YSYEKL. The V gene end was trimmed by 1 base and the J gene end by 3 bases; junction bases not matched to a gene: 5. The CDR3 extends over 15 amino acids. The CDR3 nucleotides are TGCGCCAGCAGCCAAGTCGGGCAGGGGGAAGAGACCCAGTACTTC. This sequence encodes CASSQVGQGEETQYF.

The count of this clone is one. The chain carries TRBV6-6 and TRBJ2-1, with 7 bases lining up with TRBD2. Germline CDR1 and CDR2: MNHNY and SVGAGI (reference sequence). Germline trimming cut 5 bases from V and 3 bases from J; bases unmatched to any gene: 7. The CDR3 is 15 amino acids. In DNA form, the CDR3 reads TGTGCCAGCAGTGGCAGCGGGGTCCTCTACAATGAGCAGTTCTTC. This translates into CASSGSGVLYNEQFF.

The rearrangement joins TRBV5-8 to TRBJ2-7, with 15 bases aligning to TRBD2. The V gene's germline CDR1 is SGHTS and CDR2 YDEGEE. The CDR3 sequence is 20 residues long. V trimming: 0 bases; J trimming: 2 bases; junction bases outside the gene matches: 12. The CDR3 here is CASSLARGTSGGQDPYEQYF. The CDR3 DNA reads as TGTGCCAGCAGCTTGGCCCGCGGGACTAGCGGGGGGCAGGACCCCTACGAGCAGTACTTC.